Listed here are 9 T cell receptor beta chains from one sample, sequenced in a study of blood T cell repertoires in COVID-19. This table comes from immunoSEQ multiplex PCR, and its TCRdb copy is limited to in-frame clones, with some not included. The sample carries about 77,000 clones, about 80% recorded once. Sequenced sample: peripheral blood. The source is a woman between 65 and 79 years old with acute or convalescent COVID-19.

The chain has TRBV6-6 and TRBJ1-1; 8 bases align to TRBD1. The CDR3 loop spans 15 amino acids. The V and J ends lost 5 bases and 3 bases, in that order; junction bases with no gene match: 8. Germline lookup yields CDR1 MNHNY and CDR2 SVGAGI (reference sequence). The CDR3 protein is CASSDRTGPDTEAFF. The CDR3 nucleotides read TGTGCCAGCAGTGACCGGACAGGGCCGGACACTGAAGCTTTCTTT.

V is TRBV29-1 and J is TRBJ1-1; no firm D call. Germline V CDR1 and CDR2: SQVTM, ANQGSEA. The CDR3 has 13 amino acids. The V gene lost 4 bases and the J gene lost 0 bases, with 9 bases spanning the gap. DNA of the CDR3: TGCAGCGTTGCAAGGCGGATGAACACTGAAGCTTTCTTT. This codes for CSVARRMNTEAFF.

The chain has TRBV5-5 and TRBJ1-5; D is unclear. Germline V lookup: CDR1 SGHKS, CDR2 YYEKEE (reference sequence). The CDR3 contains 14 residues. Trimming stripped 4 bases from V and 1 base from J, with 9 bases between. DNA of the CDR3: TGTGCCAGCAGCGGGAGAGAGAGCAATCAGCCCCAGCATTTT. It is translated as CASSGRESNQPQHF.

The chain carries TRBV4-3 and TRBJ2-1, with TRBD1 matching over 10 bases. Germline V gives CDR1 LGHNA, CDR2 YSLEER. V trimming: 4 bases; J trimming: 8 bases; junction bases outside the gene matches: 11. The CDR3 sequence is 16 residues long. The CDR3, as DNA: TGCGCCAGCAGCCGAGAGGTAGGGACAGGGGTACATGAGCAGTTCTTC. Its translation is CASSREVGTGVHEQFF.

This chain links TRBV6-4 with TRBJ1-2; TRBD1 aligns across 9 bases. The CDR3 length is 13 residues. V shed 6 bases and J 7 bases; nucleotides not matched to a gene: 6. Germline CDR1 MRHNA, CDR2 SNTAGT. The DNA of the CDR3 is TGTGCCAGCAGGCCGGGACAGGGCGGTGGCTACACCTTC. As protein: CASRPGQGGGYTF.

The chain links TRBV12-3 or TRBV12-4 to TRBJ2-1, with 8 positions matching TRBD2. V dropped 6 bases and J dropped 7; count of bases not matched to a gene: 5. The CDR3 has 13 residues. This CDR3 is CASSHGGANEQFF. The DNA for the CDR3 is TGTGCCAGCAGCCACGGGGGGGCAAATGAGCAGTTCTTC.

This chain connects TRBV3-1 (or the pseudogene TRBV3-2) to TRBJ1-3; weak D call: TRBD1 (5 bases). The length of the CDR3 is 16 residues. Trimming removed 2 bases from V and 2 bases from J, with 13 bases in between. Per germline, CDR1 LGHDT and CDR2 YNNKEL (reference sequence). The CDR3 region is CASSQLPGLPGNTIYF. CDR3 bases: TGTGCCAGCAGCCAACTGCCGGGACTTCCTGGAAACACCATATATTTT.

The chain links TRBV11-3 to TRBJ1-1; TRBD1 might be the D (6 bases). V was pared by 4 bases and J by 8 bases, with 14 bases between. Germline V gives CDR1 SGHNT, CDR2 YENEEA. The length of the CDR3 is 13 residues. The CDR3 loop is CASSSGITGEAFF. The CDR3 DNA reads TGTGCCAGCAGCTCCGGAATTACAGGGGAAGCTTTCTTT.

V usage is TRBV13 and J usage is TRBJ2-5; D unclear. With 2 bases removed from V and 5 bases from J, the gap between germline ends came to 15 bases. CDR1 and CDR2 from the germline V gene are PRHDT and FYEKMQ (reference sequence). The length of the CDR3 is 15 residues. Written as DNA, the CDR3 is TGTGCCAGCAGCTTATATCTAGGAGTAGAGGAGACCCAGTACTTC. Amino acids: CASSLYLGVEETQYF.